This T cell receptor (beta chain) was sequenced during a study of cytomegalovirus exposure and HLA in healthy donors. Study at large: The use of the same platform for the 130 or so validation repertoires and the 650 to 850 first-cohort repertoires was reported by a later analysis.

This CDR3 has 19 residues. With 5 bases clipped from V and 5 bases from J, the junction kept 12 bases outside the gene matches. CDR1 and CDR2 (germline): KGHSH, LQKENI. Profiled with immunoSEQ multiplex PCR; TCRdb holds only in-frame clones, not every one. This table holds tens of thousands of clones, around 94% found once. The receptor was isolated from a man between 18 and 29 years old in good health and CMV-seronegative. Sequencing input: PBMCs. The chain recombines TRBV18 with TRBJ2-1; 16 bases are shared with TRBD2. CDR3 bases: TGTGCCAGCTCATCCACTTCGGGACTAGCGGGAGGGTCGGACAATGAGCAGTTCTTC. Protein product: CASSSTSGLAGGSDNEQFF.